A selection of T cell receptor beta chains follows, all from one sample in a study of control samples from healthy donors and cancer patients. Using immunoSEQ multiplex PCR, the repertoire was profiled, and TCRdb retains in-frame clones only, with some absent. The profile shows 190,000 or so clones, 80% to 95% of them singletons. The sequencing input was blood. These receptors all stem from a man younger than 30 in good health. Both conserved end residues are part of each CDR3. A D gene is named only where the DNA matches it firmly. Size is omitted from some rows. Given values are once, few, many or a class for expanded clones.

size	V	D	J	DNA	CDR3
.	TRBV28	TRBD1	TRBJ2-5	TGTGCCAGCAGTTTCGTAGGACAGGGGTATTCGGAGACCCAGTACTTC	CASSFVGQGYSETQYF
once	TRBV30	.	TRBJ2-2	TGTGCCTCCCGGTGGACCGGGGAGCTGTTTTTT	CASRWTGELFF
.	TRBV24-1	.	TRBJ1-1	TGTGCCACCAGTGATTTGTTCAGTGAAGCTTTCTTT	CATSDLFSEAFF
.	TRBV9	TRBD1	TRBJ2-7	TGTGCCAGCAGCGTAGGGGGGACAGCCGTTTCCTACGAGCAGTACTTC	CASSVGGTAVSYEQYF
once	TRBV3-1/TRBV3-2	TRBD1	TRBJ1-2	TGTGCCAGCAGCCAAATCTGGACAGGTTCTGGGAGTGGCTACACCTTC	CASSQIWTGSGSGYTF
.	TRBV12-3/TRBV12-4	.	TRBJ2-7	TGTGCCAGCAGTCCACCGCTGGGGAAGCAGTACTTC	CASSPPLGKQYF
.	TRBV6-5	.	TRBJ2-5	TGTGCCAGCAGATATGGGGCAGACCTTCAAGAGACCCAGTACTTC	CASRYGADLQETQYF
.	TRBV28	TRBD1	TRBJ1-2	TGTGCCAGCATACCGACAGGGGCCCCACTCTATGGCTACACCTTC	CASIPTGAPLYGYTF
few	TRBV10-3	TRBD1	TRBJ2-2	TGTGCCATCACCCCGGGACAGGGGGCGGGGACCGGGGAGCTGTTTTTT	CAITPGQGAGTGELFF
once	TRBV18	.	TRBJ2-1	TGTGCCAGCTCACCACGGGCCAGGGACAATGAGCAGTTCTTC	CASSPRARDNEQFF
.	TRBV15	.	TRBJ2-4	TGTGCCACCAGCAGACCTGGACAACAGTACTTC	CATSRPGQQYF
few	TRBV6-2/TRBV6-3	.	TRBJ1-1	TGTGCCAGCAGCCCCGGCCTTGAAGCTTTCTTT	CASSPGLEAFF
.	TRBV7-8	.	TRBJ1-4	TGTGCCAGCAGCTTAGCAGGGGCGTTTGAAAAACTGTTTTTT	CASSLAGAFEKLFF
once	TRBV19	TRBD1	TRBJ1-2	TGTGCCAGTAGTACGACAGGGGCCTATGGCTACACCTTC	CASSTTGAYGYTF
.	TRBV19	TRBD2	TRBJ2-1	TGTGCCAGTAGTATGGGGTCAGGGCGGGGACGCTTGGGGGGGGAGCAGTTCTTC	CASSMGSGRGRLGGEQFF
.	TRBV5-4	TRBD2	TRBJ2-1	TGTGCCAGCAGTCTGTCGGGGGGACCGAGCTCCTACAATGAGCAGTTCTTC	CASSLSGGPSSYNEQFF
.	TRBV18	.	TRBJ2-3	TGTGCCAGCTCACCTTATGGTTTAATAGAAAATACGCAGTATTTT	CASSPYGLIENTQYF
.	TRBV5-6	.	TRBJ1-6	TGTGCCAGCAGCTTGGTTGGGCAGGGCGTCTCACCCCTCCACTTT	CASSLVGQGVSPLHF
.	TRBV9	.	TRBJ2-2	TGTGCCAGCAGCAAGGATGCCGGGGAGCTGTTTTTT	CASSKDAGELFF
.	TRBV25-1	.	TRBJ1-3	TGTGCCAGCATCGGGACGGCTGGAAACACCATATATTTT	CASIGTAGNTIYF
.	TRBV7-3	.	TRBJ2-5	TGTGCCAGCAGCCCCGGGACTGGCCAAGAGACCCAGTACTTC	CASSPGTGQETQYF
.	TRBV5-1	.	TRBJ2-5	TGCGCCAGCAGCTGGGAGAGCCAAGAGACCCAGTACTTC	CASSWESQETQYF
.	TRBV9	.	TRBJ2-2	TGTGCCAGCAGCGAAGACACCGCGAACACCGGGGAGCTGTTTTTT	CASSEDTANTGELFF
.	TRBV4-2	.	TRBJ1-1	TGTGCCAGCAGCCAACTCGGGACGGTCAATGAAGCTTTCTTT	CASSQLGTVNEAFF
.	TRBV9	.	TRBJ2-2	TGTGCCAGCAGCGTCAACACCGGGGAGCTGTTTTTT	CASSVNTGELFF
.	TRBV11-2	TRBD1	TRBJ2-4	TGTGCCAGCAGCTTGATGGGACAGCCTTTAGCCAAAAACATTCAGTACTTC	CASSLMGQPLAKNIQYF
.	TRBV6-1	.	TRBJ2-1	TGTGCCAGCAGTGAGGACAGCCACAATGAGCAGTTCTTC	CASSEDSHNEQFF
.	TRBV18	TRBD1	TRBJ1-5	TGTGCCAGCTCACTAAGAACAGGGGAAGGCAATCAGCCCCAGCATTTT	CASSLRTGEGNQPQHF
.	TRBV21-1	.	TRBJ2-1	TGTGCCAGCAGTGAAAGGTGGGCCAGGGACAATGAGCAGTTCTTC	CASSERWARDNEQFF
.	TRBV9	TRBD1	TRBJ1-4	TGTGCCAGCAGCGTTGGGACAGGGACTAATGAAAAACTGTTTTTT	CASSVGTGTNEKLFF
once	TRBV7-2	.	TRBJ1-2	TGTGCCAGCAGTTTCTTGGGTTTAAGGGGCTACACCTTC	CASSFLGLRGYTF
.	TRBV9	.	TRBJ2-1	TGTGCCAGCAGCGATGTTGGCGAGCAGTTCTTC	CASSDVGEQFF
.	TRBV15	.	TRBJ1-5	TGTGCCACCAGCAGGGCCCCCGAGGCAGGTAATCAGCCCCAGCATTTT	CATSRAPEAGNQPQHF
.	TRBV3-1/TRBV3-2	TRBD1	TRBJ1-5	TGTGCCAGCAGCCCGGGACAGGGCGAATTCGGTAGCAATCAGCCCCAGCATTTT	CASSPGQGEFGSNQPQHF
few	TRBV6-1	TRBD1	TRBJ1-5	TGTGCCAGCAGTGTAAGAATGACAGGGGCTAGCAATCAGCCCCAGCATTTT	CASSVRMTGASNQPQHF
.	TRBV7-3	.	TRBJ2-2	TGTGCCAGCAGGCCGCGAGGCACCGGGGAGCTGTTTTTT	CASRPRGTGELFF
.	TRBV5-1	.	TRBJ2-1	TGCGCCAGCAGCTTGTGGGCACCCTCCTACAATGAGCAGTTCTTC	CASSLWAPSYNEQFF
.	TRBV9	.	TRBJ1-1	TGTGCCAGCAGCGCCGGAAGACAGTTCTGGGGCACTGAAGCTTTCTTT	CASSAGRQFWGTEAFF
.	TRBV2	.	TRBJ1-1	TGTGCCTCAAATGGCGGGGGCGAGAACACTGAAGCTTTCTTT	CASNGGGENTEAFF
.	TRBV29-1	.	TRBJ1-4	TGCAGCGTCCTGGATGGTGCTAATGAAAAACTGTTTTTT	CSVLDGANEKLFF
.	TRBV29-1	.	TRBJ1-1	TGCAGCGTTGCTAGGGGAGCAGGGGCGAGTGACACTGAAGCTTTCTTT	CSVARGAGASDTEAFF
.	TRBV6-5	.	TRBJ1-3	TGTGCCAGCAGGGGTGGGGGCAAGGGAGGAAACACCATATATTTT	CASRGGGKGGNTIYF